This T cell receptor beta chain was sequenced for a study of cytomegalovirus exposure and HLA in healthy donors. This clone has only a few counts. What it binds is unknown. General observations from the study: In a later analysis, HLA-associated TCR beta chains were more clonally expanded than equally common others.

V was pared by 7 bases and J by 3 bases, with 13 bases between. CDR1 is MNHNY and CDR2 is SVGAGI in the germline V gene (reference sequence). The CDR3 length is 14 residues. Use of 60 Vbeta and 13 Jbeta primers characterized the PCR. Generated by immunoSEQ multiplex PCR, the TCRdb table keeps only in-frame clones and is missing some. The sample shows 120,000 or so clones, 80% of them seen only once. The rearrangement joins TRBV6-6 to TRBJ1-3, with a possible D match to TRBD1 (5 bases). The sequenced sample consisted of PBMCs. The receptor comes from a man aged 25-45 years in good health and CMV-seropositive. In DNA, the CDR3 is TGTGCCAGCACCCCGGGGGACCTTGGAAACACCATATATTTT. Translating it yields CASTPGDLGNTIYF.